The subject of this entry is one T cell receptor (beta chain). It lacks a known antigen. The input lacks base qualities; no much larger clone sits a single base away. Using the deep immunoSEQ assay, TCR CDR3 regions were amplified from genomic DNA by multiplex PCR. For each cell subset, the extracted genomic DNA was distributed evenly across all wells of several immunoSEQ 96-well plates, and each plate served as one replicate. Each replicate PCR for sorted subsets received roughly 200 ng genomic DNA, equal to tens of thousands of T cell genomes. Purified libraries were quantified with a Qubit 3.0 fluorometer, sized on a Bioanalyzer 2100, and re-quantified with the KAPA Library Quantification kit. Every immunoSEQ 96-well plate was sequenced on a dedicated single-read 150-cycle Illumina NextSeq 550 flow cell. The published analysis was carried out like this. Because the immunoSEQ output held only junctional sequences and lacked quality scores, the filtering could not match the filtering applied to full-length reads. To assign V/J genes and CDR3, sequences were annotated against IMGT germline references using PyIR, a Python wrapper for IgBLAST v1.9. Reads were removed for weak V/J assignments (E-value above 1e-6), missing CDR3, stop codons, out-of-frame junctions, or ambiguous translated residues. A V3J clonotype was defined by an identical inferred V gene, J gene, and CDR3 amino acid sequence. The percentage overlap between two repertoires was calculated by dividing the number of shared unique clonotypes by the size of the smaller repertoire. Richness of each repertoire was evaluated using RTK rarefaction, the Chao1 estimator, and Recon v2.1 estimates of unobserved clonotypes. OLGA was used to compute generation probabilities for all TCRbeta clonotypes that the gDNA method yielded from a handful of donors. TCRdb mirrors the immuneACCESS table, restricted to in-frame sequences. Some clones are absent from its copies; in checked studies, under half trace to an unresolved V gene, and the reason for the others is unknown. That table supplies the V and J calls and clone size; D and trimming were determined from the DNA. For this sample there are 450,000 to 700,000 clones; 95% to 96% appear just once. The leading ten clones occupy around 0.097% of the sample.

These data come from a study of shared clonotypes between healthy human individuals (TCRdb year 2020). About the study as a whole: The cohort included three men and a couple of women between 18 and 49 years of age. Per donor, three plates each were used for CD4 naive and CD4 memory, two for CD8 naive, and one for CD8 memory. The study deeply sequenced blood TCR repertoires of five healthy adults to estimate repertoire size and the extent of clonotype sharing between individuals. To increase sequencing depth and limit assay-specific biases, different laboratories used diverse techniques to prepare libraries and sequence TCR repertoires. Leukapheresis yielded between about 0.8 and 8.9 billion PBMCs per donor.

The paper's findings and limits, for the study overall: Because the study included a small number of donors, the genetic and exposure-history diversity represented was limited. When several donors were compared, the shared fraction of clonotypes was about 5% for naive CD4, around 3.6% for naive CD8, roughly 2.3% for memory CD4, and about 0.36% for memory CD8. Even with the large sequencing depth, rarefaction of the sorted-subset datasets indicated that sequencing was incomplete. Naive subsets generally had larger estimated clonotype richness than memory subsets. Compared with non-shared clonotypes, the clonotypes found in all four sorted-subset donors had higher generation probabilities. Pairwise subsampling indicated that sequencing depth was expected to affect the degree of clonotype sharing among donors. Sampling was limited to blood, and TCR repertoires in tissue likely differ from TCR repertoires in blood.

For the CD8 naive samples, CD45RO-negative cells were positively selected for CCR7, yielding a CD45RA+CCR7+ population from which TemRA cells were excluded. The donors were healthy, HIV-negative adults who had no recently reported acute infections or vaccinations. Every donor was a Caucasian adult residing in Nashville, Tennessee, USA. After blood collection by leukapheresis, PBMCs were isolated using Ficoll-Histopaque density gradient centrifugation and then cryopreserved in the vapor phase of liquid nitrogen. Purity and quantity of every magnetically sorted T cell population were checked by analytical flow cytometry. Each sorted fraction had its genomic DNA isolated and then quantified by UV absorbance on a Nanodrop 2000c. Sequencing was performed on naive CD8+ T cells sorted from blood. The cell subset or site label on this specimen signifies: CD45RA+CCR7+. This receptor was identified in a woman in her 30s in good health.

CDR3 region: CASTDLGTLYGYTF. The DNA sequence is TGTGCCAGCACCGACCTCGGGACCCTCTATGGCTACACCTTC. The sequence joins TRBV6-5 to TRBJ1-2, with a weak D call of TRBD1 (5 bases match). The germline V gene gives CDR1 as MNHEY and CDR2 as SVGAGI. There are 14 amino acids in the CDR3, from cysteine to phenylalanine inclusive. Only the CDR3 part of the read is kept: 42 bases, read in frame from the first base. V is clipped by 7 bases and J by 4 bases, and the sequence between their germline boundaries is 16 bases long.